The present T cell receptor beta chain was sequenced within a study of blood T cell repertoires in COVID-19. Under the authors' procedure: Reference gene primer amplification gave nucleated cell count estimates. Measured with immunoSEQ multiplex PCR; TCRdb has only the in-frame clones, and not every one. Clone size and V and J calls were adopted from that table, with D and trimming inferred from the DNA. The sample records approximately 320,000 clones, 85% to 90% being singletons. With V trimmed by 10 bases and J by 2 bases, 5 bases remained unmatched. CDR1 and CDR2 from the germline V gene are WNHNN and SYGVQD (reference sequence). The CDR3 runs 13 residues.

The chain joins TRBV10-1 to TRBJ1-3; 7 positions match TRBD1. Sequenced sample: peripheral blood. The source is a woman aged 25 to 45 with COVID-19, enrolled during active disease. The chain's CDR3 is CATSTGAGNTIYF. In nucleotides, the CDR3 is TGCGCCACCTCTACAGGGGCTGGAAACACCATATATTTT.